This TCR beta chain was captured in a study of shared clonotypes between healthy human individuals. Every subset's genomic DNA went evenly onto several immunoSEQ plates. This table comes from immunoSEQ multiplex PCR, and its TCRdb copy is limited to in-frame clones, with some not included. The data hold about half a million clones, with over 70% observed a single time. Germline assignment: CDR1 SGDLS and CDR2 YYNGEE. Trimming removed 0 bases from V and 0 bases from J, with 10 bases in between. CDR3 length: 15 amino acids. This clone was counted many times. The same CDR3 arises from other DNA sequences in this sample as well.

This sequence originates from a woman between 35 and 50 years old in good health. Some clones in this sample may be carry-over from other donors' samples. What was sequenced was PBMCs. This chain uses TRBV9 with TRBJ2-7; perhaps TRBD1 as D (5 bases). This CDR3 reads CASSVGGSLSYEQYF. CDR3 in DNA: TGTGCCAGCAGCGTAGGGGGCAGTCTCTCCTACGAGCAGTACTTC.